This entry features one T cell receptor (beta chain) sequence. Every TCR cDNA molecule bore a unique molecular identifier. TCRdb recomputed calls from the 5' RACE reads with MiXCR, one row per CDR3 protein. The sample consists of some 3,000 distinct CDR3 sequences, roughly 8.5% of them appearing once. This record belongs to a study of spatial heterogeneity in lung cancer. Time point specified: sample taken at primary tumor resection. This specimen consisted of normal lung tissue next to the tumor, obtained at surgery. The TCR originated in a female donor with early-stage non-small cell lung cancer.

CDR3 amino acids: CATSPPVDSGANVLTF. The CDR3 DNA sequence: TGTGCCACCAGCCCCCCGGTAGATTCTGGGGCCAACGTCCTGACTTTC. The chain recombines TRBV15 with TRBJ2-6, with D unresolved. Trimming left V 5 bases short and J 1 base short, with 12 bases between. Germline CDR1 is LNHNV and CDR2 is YYDKDF (reference sequence). This CDR3 is 16 amino acids long.